These 17 T cell receptor beta chains share one sample of origin, sequenced in a study of T cell responses to AZD1222 COVID-19 vaccine. Clones were sequenced by immunoSEQ multiplex PCR, and TCRdb holds only the in-frame ones, with some missing. The sample lists more than 80,000 clones, more than 75% occurring once. Sequencing used peripheral blood, obtained on day 0 of AZD1222 vaccination. Receptors were obtained from an adult in good health.

V is TRBV15 and J is TRBJ1-1, with D tentatively TRBD1 (6 bases). Germline loops: CDR1 LNHNV, CDR2 YYDKDF (reference sequence). The CDR3 is 11 residues long. Trimming removed 3 bases from V and 11 bases from J, with 10 bases in between. The CDR3 DNA reads as TGTGCCACCAGCAGGGAGGGGGGGGCTTTCTTT. Its protein is CATSREGGAFF.

The CDR3 DNA reads TGTGCCAGTAGTATCCTCAGGGGGGCCACTGAAGCTTTCTTT. Translating gives CASSILRGATEAFF. The V call is TRBV19, the J call TRBJ1-1; 7 bases align to TRBD1. The V and J ends lost 3 bases and 4 bases, in that order; junction bases with no gene match: 5. CDR1 LNHDA and CDR2 SQIVND come from the germline V gene (reference sequence). CDR3 length: 14 residues.

V gene TRBV21-1 combines with J gene TRBJ1-4; the table's D gene call, TRBD1, was not cross checked with the DNA. TRBV21-1 represents a pseudogene. The CDR3 sequence is 18 residues long. The CDR3 DNA is TGTGCCAGCAGCAAAGTTGGGGAACAGGGGGCCTTTAATGAAAAACTGTTTTTT. Translation: CASSKVGEQGAFNEKLFF.

In DNA, the CDR3 is TGTGCCAGCAGCTTGGCCCCGGGACTAGCGGGCCTCTACGAGCAGTACTTC. This translates into CASSLAPGLAGLYEQYF. J is TRBJ2-7 and V is TRBV5-5; 12 bases are a match to TRBD2. This CDR3 has 17 residues. Germline CDR1 and CDR2: SGHKS and YYEKEE (reference sequence). V was clipped by 0 bases and J by 3 bases; unmatched bases: 7.

This clone was observed a single time. This chain uses TRBV6-5 with TRBJ1-2; the D gene is possibly TRBD1 (5 bases). The germline gives CDR1 MNHEY, CDR2 SVGAGI. The length of the CDR3 is 16 residues. Trimming left V 0 bases short and J 4 bases short, with 15 bases between. The CDR3 nucleotides read TGTGCCAGCAGTTACTCGGGGGAGGGGTCACCCTATGGCTACACCTTC. Its translation: CASSYSGEGSPYGYTF.

The chain joins TRBV19 to TRBJ1-2, with D maybe TRBD1 (6 bases). Germline CDR1 reads LNHDA; CDR2 reads SQIVND (reference sequence). Trimming took off 5 bases at V and 6 bases at J, with 19 bases between the two ends. The CDR3 is made up of 15 amino acids. In nucleotides, the CDR3 is TGTGCCAGTAGTTATCCCCCCCGCGGGGGCCATGGCTACACCTTC. Encoded protein: CASSYPPRGGHGYTF.

The chain links TRBV5-1 to TRBJ1-2; no firm D call. The germline V gene encodes CDR1 SGHRS and CDR2 YFSETQ. The CDR3 is 15 amino acids. V was cut by 0 bases and J by 2 bases, with 11 bases left in between. CDR3 residues: CASSLAVGVNYGYTF. The CDR3 nucleotides read TGCGCCAGCAGCTTGGCCGTCGGAGTCAACTATGGCTACACCTTC.

The chain carries TRBV7-6 and TRBJ2-1; 9 nucleotides align to TRBD1. CDR1 SGHVS and CDR2 FNYEAQ come from the germline V gene. Germline trimming cut 5 bases from V and 14 bases from J; bases unmatched to any gene: 4. The CDR3 covers 11 residues. CDR3 DNA: TGTGCCAGCAGCCGAGACAGGGGGAAGTTCTTC. Its translation: CASSRDRGKFF.

The V call is TRBV6-5, the J call TRBJ1-2, with TRBD1 as a possible D gene (6 bases). The CDR3 extends over 12 amino acids. The V gene's germline CDR1 is MNHEY and CDR2 SVGAGI. Trimming took 5 bases from V and 4 from J, leaving 8 bases between them. In DNA, the CDR3 is TGTGCCAGCAGTCGGGGGCGCTATGGCTACACCTTC. This encodes CASSRGRYGYTF.

CDR3 DNA: TGTGCCAGCAGTTCCGGACAAATCACTGAAGCTTTCTTT. Translating it yields CASSSGQITEAFF. This chain connects TRBV12-3 or TRBV12-4 to TRBJ1-1, with D possibly TRBD1 on 5 matching bases. CDR3 length: 13 residues. V lost 4 bases to trimming and J lost 4 bases, with 10 bases between them.

The V call is TRBV5-6, the J call TRBJ2-1; possible D gene TRBD1, 6 bases. This CDR3 spans 19 amino acids. Trimming removed 2 bases from V and 0 bases from J, with 21 bases in between. Germline V gene lookup returns CDR1 SGHDT and CDR2 YYEEEE. The CDR3 nucleotides are TGTGCCAGCAGCTTTGGGGGCCCCGGGACATCGAGCTCCTACAATGAGCAGTTCTTC. Translating gives CASSFGGPGTSSSYNEQFF.

The V call is TRBV2, the J call TRBJ1-3; no firm D call. Trimming shortened V by 6 bases and J by 0 bases, and 12 bases separated the two germline ends. Germline-derived CDR1 and CDR2 are SNHLY and FYNNEI. This CDR3 is built from 15 residues. CDR3 loop: CASRGGRNSGNTIYF. The CDR3 DNA reads TGTGCCAGCAGGGGCGGACGGAACTCTGGAAACACCATATATTTT.

The genes are TRBV3-1 (or the pseudogene TRBV3-2) and TRBJ2-5, with 7 positions matching TRBD1. With 1 base clipped from V and 1 base from J, the junction kept 9 bases outside the gene matches. Germline V gene lookup returns CDR1 LGHDT and CDR2 YNNKEL (reference sequence). This CDR3 is built from 17 residues. The CDR3 DNA is TGTGCCAGCAGCCAAGCCTACTTTTACAGGGGCCAAGAGACCCAGTACTTC. It encodes CASSQAYFYRGQETQYF.

This clone was counted only a few times. The chain uses TRBV18 and TRBJ1-1; D possibly corresponds to TRBD1 (6 bases). The V gene lost 6 bases and the J gene lost 1 base, with 15 bases spanning the gap. Germline V gene data show CDR1 as KGHSH and CDR2 as LQKENI. The CDR3 loop spans 15 amino acids. The CDR3 DNA reads TGTGCCAGCTCCCAATCGATACAGGGGAACACTGAAGCTTTCTTT. Encoded protein: CASSQSIQGNTEAFF.

This chain links TRBV6-1 with TRBJ1-5, with D unclear. V dropped 1 base and J dropped 7 bases, with 8 bases sitting between them. The CDR3 is 13 amino acids. Per the germline V gene, CDR1 is MNHNS and CDR2 is SASEGT. CDR3 protein: CASSEVVGQPQHF. In nucleotides, the CDR3 is TGTGCCAGCAGTGAAGTTGTAGGACAGCCCCAGCATTTT.

This rearrangement joins TRBV6-5 to TRBJ2-1; 7 positions agree with TRBD1. Looked up from germline, CDR1 is MNHEY and CDR2 is SVGAGI. After removal of 2 bases from V and 8 bases from J, the junction contained 9 bases not matched to a gene. This CDR3 region has 15 residues. Here the CDR3 reads CASSYEGAKLDEQFF. In DNA form, the CDR3 reads TGTGCCAGCAGTTACGAGGGGGCAAAACTGGATGAGCAGTTCTTC.

V usage is TRBV11-2 and J usage is TRBJ1-2; the match to TRBD1 covers 9 bases. Germline trimming cut 6 bases from V and 9 bases from J; bases unmatched to any gene: 8. This CDR3 region has 13 residues. Germline CDR1 reads SGHAT; CDR2 reads FQNNGV. CDR3 coding DNA: TGTGCCAGCAGTCCTTCGGGACAGGGTAGCTACACCTTC. This codes for CASSPSGQGSYTF.